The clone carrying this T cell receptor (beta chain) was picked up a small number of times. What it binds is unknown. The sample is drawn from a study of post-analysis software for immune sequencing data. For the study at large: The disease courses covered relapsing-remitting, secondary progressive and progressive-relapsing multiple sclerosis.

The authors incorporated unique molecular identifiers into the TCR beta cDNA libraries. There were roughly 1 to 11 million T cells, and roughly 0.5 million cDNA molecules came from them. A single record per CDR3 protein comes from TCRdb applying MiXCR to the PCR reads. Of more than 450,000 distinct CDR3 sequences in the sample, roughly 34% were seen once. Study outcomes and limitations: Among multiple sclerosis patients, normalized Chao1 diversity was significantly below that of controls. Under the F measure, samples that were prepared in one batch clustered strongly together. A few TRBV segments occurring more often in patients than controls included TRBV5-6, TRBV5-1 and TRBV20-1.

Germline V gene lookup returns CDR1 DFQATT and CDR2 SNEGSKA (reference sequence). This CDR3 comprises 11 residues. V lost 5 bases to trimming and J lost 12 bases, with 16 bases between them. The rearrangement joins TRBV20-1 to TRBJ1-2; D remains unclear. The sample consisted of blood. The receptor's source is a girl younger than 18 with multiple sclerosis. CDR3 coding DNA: TGCAGTGCTGCCCCCGGGGTCGGCCACACCTTC. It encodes CSAAPGVGHTF.